This T cell receptor (beta chain) emerged from a study of blood T cell repertoires in COVID-19. About the research overall: Sites across the United States, Italy and Spain contributed samples from acute and convalescent COVID-19.

Produced via immunoSEQ multiplex PCR; TCRdb's table is partial and in-frame only. The sample consists of about 300,000 clones, roughly 85% of them appearing once. Those designated as exposed participants met a COVID-19 case within 2 weeks before study entry. The source of this sequence is a woman under 40 who had been exposed to COVID-19. Material: PBMCs or T cells enriched from blood (not recorded which).

CDR3 residues: CAWSKGGTQYF. The CDR3 DNA reads as TGTGCCTGGAGCAAAGGAGGGACCCAGTACTTC. The J gene is TRBJ2-5, the V gene TRBV30; TRBD2 is a possible D gene (5 bases). This CDR3 region has 11 residues. V shed 3 bases and J shed 7 bases, with 9 bases lying between them. Germline assignment: CDR1 GTSNPN and CDR2 SVGIG (reference sequence).